This TCR beta chain was captured in a study of radiotherapy plus CTLA-4 blockade in lung cancer. Study-level results: Per reports, early blood T cell clone dynamics, plus interferon-beta, forecast response most strongly. TCR clones originating in tumors grew in number in blood after radiotherapy plus ipilimumab.

Remarks on this clone: What it recognizes is unknown.

This table comes from immunoSEQ multiplex PCR, and its TCRdb copy is limited to in-frame clones, with some not included. The sample consists of 90,000 to 150,000 clones, around 75% of them appearing once. CDR1 is SEHNR, CDR2 FQNEAQ, per germline (reference sequence). The CDR3 runs to 14 residues. With 5 bases removed from V and 2 bases from J, the gap between germline ends came to 13 bases. Sequenced here: peripheral blood, sampled from a patient treated with radiotherapy plus ipilimumab. The receptor was derived from a human donor with non-small cell lung cancer who had a partial response to radiotherapy plus ipilimumab. The rearrangement links TRBV7-9 to TRBJ2-7, with D uncertain. In DNA, the CDR3 is TGTGCCAGCAGCGAAGTCGGGTCGACCTACGAGCAGTACTTC. This codes for CASSEVGSTYEQYF.